One and the same sample provided the 25 T cell receptor beta chains below, sequenced in a study of shared clonotypes between healthy human individuals. Some clones are missing from TCRdb's copy, which holds only in-frame ones; the method was immunoSEQ multiplex PCR. Of roughly 1,500,000 clones in the sample, around 98.5% were seen once. Sample: naive CD4+ T cells sorted from blood. Described subset: CD45RA+ positively selected. These receptors all stem from a man aged 25-40 years in good health.

Concerning this clone itself: Other DNA sequences in the sample encode the same CDR3. The V and J genes are TRBV5-4 and TRBJ1-1; weak D call: TRBD1 (5 bases). Trimming shortened V by 4 bases and J by 1 base, and 8 bases separated the two germline ends. The germline gives CDR1 SGHNT, CDR2 YYREEE (reference sequence). CDR3 length equals 13 residues. The CDR3 DNA reads as TGTGCCAGCAGCGTCGACAGGAACACTGAAGCTTTCTTT. It codes for CASSVDRNTEAFF.

V usage is TRBV10-1 and J usage is TRBJ2-1; 10 bases match TRBD2. Germline CDR1 WNHNN, CDR2 SYGVQD (reference sequence). The CDR3 is 15 amino acids. V was clipped by 5 bases and J by 10 bases; unmatched bases: 11. The CDR3 DNA reads TGCGCCAGCAGTAAATTTAGCGGGAGGAACCAGGAGCAGTTCTTC. The encoded protein is CASSKFSGRNQEQFF.

Comments on this clone: Distinct nucleotide sequences in the sample also encode this CDR3. V gene TRBV11-2 combines with J gene TRBJ2-7; 8 bases match TRBD2. The CDR3 totals 15 residues. Germline V CDR1 and CDR2: SGHAT, FQNNGV. V trimming: 1 base; J trimming: 3 bases; junction bases outside the gene matches: 5. For the CDR3, the DNA is TGTGCCAGCAGCTTAGTGGCGGGAGGCGGCTACGAGCAGTACTTC. As protein: CASSLVAGGGYEQYF.

V usage is TRBV19 and J usage is TRBJ2-2; TRBD1 aligns across 10 bases. There are 17 residues in the CDR3. Unmatched junction bases numbered 4, after V lost 3 bases and J lost 0 bases. The V gene's germline CDR1 is LNHDA and CDR2 SQIVND (reference sequence). CDR3 region: CASSMGGQGTNTGELFF. The CDR3 coding sequence is TGTGCCAGTAGTATGGGGGGACAGGGGACGAACACCGGGGAGCTGTTTTTT.

This chain links TRBV5-5 with TRBJ2-6; the D is unclear. The V gene lost 4 bases and the J gene lost 0 bases, with 8 bases spanning the gap. In germline, CDR1 is SGHKS, CDR2 YYEKEE (reference sequence). This CDR3 is 15 amino acids long. In DNA form, the CDR3 reads TGTGCCAGCAGCCTGCTTTTCTCTGGGGCCAACGTCCTGACTTTC. It is translated as CASSLLFSGANVLTF. The full variable domain, rest sourced from reference TRBV5-5 and TRBJ2-6, is DAGVTQSPTHLIKTRGQQVTLRCSPISGHKSVSWYQQVLGQGPQFIFQYYEKEERGRGNFPDRFSARQFPNYSSELNVNALLLGDSALYLCASSLLFSGANVLTFGAGSRLTVL.

The DNA of the CDR3 is TGTGCCAGCAGTTACTCTGTAGGGAATGCGCAGTACTTC. Protein product: CASSYSVGNAQYF. The V call is TRBV6-5, the J call TRBJ2-7; the D is unclear. The CDR3 loop spans 13 amino acids. V was trimmed by 0 bases and J by 9 bases, leaving 12 bases between them. Germline values: CDR1 MNHEY, CDR2 SVGAGI.

The chain couples TRBV18 to TRBJ1-2; the D gene is possibly TRBD1 (6 bases). Germline V CDR1 and CDR2: KGHSH, LQKENI. V lost 1 base to trimming and J lost 5 bases, with 20 bases between them. The CDR3 runs 17 residues. Here the CDR3 reads CASSPQPRTGLGYGYTF. For the CDR3, the DNA is TGTGCCAGCTCACCACAACCTAGAACAGGGCTGGGGTATGGCTACACCTTC. Drawing the rest from reference TRBV18 and TRBJ1-2, the complete variable domain is NAGVMQNPRHLVRRRGQEARLRCSPMKGHSHVYWYRQLPEEGLKFMVYLQKENIIDESGMPKERFSAEFPKEGPSILRIQQVVRGDSAAYFCASSPQPRTGLGYGYTFGSGTRLTVV.

The V and J genes are TRBV5-4 and TRBJ2-5; 10 bases are shared with TRBD2. V gave up 2 bases and J gave up 4 bases; unmatched junction bases: 8. CDR3 length equals 16 residues. CDR1 and CDR2 (germline): SGHNT, YYREEE (reference sequence). The CDR3 is CASSFKREGRGETQYF. The CDR3 bases are TGTGCCAGCAGCTTCAAGCGGGAGGGCCGTGGAGAGACCCAGTACTTC.

The table lists this clone with a count of one. The V call is TRBV15, the J call TRBJ2-1; 9 nucleotides line up with TRBD2. This CDR3 has 19 amino acids. The V gene end was trimmed by 8 bases and the J gene end by 4 bases; junction bases not matched to a gene: 21. Germline V gene sequence: CDR1 LNHNV, CDR2 YYDKDF (reference sequence). The DNA of the CDR3 is TGTGCCACCGCAGGGAGCGGACTAGCGCTCTCTCGGTTTTACAATGAGCAGTTCTTC. Translation gives CATAGSGLALSRFYNEQFF.

The CDR3 loop reads CASREGVTETQYF. The CDR3 DNA reads as TGTGCCAGCAGGGAAGGGGTTACGGAGACCCAGTACTTC. The chain employs TRBV6-6 and TRBJ2-5; D is possibly TRBD1 (5 bases). Per germline, CDR1 MNHNY and CDR2 SVGAGI (reference sequence). This CDR3 comprises 13 residues. The germline V and J ends were trimmed by 6 bases and 5 bases, with 13 bases remaining between them.

The CDR3 DNA is TGTGCCAGTAGTATCTTTGCGGGAGTAGGTCCCAATGAGCAGTTCTTC. As protein: CASSIFAGVGPNEQFF. The rearrangement joins TRBV19 to TRBJ2-1; 7 bases align to TRBD2. The CDR3 has 16 residues. The J segment lost 6 bases and the V segment lost 3 bases, leaving 11 bases of the junction unmatched. Per germline, CDR1 LNHDA and CDR2 SQIVND (reference sequence).

The chain recombines TRBV2 with TRBJ2-4; D gene ambiguous. V was pared by 3 bases and J by 6 bases, with 12 bases between. Germline CDR1 SNHLY, CDR2 FYNNEI. This CDR3 region has 14 residues. In nucleotides, the CDR3 is TGTGCCAGCAGTGAGAATAACTCGGGAAACATTCAGTACTTC. Its protein product is CASSENNSGNIQYF.

The rearrangement uses TRBV5-5 and TRBJ1-1, with D possibly matching TRBD1 (5 bases). The CDR3 covers 16 residues. With 4 bases removed from V and 1 base from J, the gap between germline ends came to 17 bases. Germline CDR1 is SGHKS and CDR2 is YYEKEE (reference sequence). CDR3 sequence reads: CASSVPRDSWNTEAFF. CDR3 coding DNA: TGTGCCAGCAGCGTCCCCCGGGACTCCTGGAACACTGAAGCTTTCTTT.

The chain links TRBV5-6 to TRBJ2-1; 10 nucleotides agree with TRBD1. With 4 bases clipped from V and 6 bases from J, the junction kept 13 bases outside the gene matches. Germline V gene sequence: CDR1 SGHDT, CDR2 YYEEEE. The CDR3 sequence is 17 residues long. This chain's CDR3 is CASSAKSEDRGGNEQFF. CDR3 nucleotides: TGTGCCAGCAGCGCCAAATCCGAGGACAGGGGGGGCAATGAGCAGTTCTTC.

The J gene is TRBJ2-1, the V gene TRBV7-8, with 9 bases fitting TRBD2. CDR1 and CDR2 from the germline V gene are SGHVS and FQNEAQ. With 5 bases clipped from V and 3 bases from J, the junction kept 20 bases outside the gene matches. CDR3 size: 20 residues. CDR3 in amino acids: CASSPRDRIAGDTVYNEQFF. DNA of the CDR3: TGTGCCAGCAGCCCAAGAGATCGGATAGCGGGAGATACGGTCTACAATGAGCAGTTCTTC.

The V call is TRBV21-1, the J call TRBJ2-1. TRBV21-1 is recorded as a pseudogene. The CDR3 consists of 17 residues. The CDR3 loop reads CASSKVGTSGIHNEQFF. The CDR3 DNA reads as TGTGCCAGCAGCAAAGTCGGGACGTCAGGGATCCACAATGAGCAGTTCTTC.

DNA of the CDR3: TGTGCCAGCAGTCAAAGGGGCGGACTAGTTCGACCCTCCTACAATGAGCAGTTCTTC. Protein sequence: CASSQRGGLVRPSYNEQFF. The J gene is TRBJ2-1, the V gene TRBV7-9, with TRBD2 matching 7 bases. Trimming took 6 bases from V and 0 from J; bases not matched to a gene: 17. This CDR3 is 19 amino acids long. Germline assignment: CDR1 SEHNR and CDR2 FQNEAQ (reference sequence).

The V call is TRBV7-7, the J call TRBJ2-1, with D perhaps matching TRBD1 (5 bases). Germline V lookup: CDR1 SSHAT, CDR2 FNYEAQ (reference sequence). Trimming removed 5 bases at V and 7 bases at J, with 12 bases between. CDR3 length equals 13 residues. CDR3 protein: CASSPLGVNEQFF. The CDR3 bases are TGTGCCAGCAGCCCTCTAGGGGTAAATGAGCAGTTCTTC. The full variable domain, in which reference TRBV7-7 and TRBJ2-1 provide the parts outside the CDR3, is GAGVSQSPRYKVTKRGQDVTLRCDPISSHATLYWYQQALGQGPEFLTYFNYEAQPDKSGLPSDRFSAERPEGSISTLTIQRTEQRDSAMYRCASSPLGVNEQFFGPGTRLTVL.

In DNA, the CDR3 is TGTGCCAGCAGCGGACTAGCGGGAGCTAGCACCGGGGAGCTGTTTTTT. Translated: CASSGLAGASTGELFF. This chain links TRBV27 with TRBJ2-2; 13 bases fit TRBD2. The CDR3 runs to 16 residues. CDR1 and CDR2 (germline): MNHEY, SMNVEV (reference sequence). J was trimmed by 4 bases and V by 6 bases; bases with no gene match: 5.

The CDR3 spells CASRAVTGGVQKLFF. DNA for the CDR3: TGTGCCAGCAGAGCCGTGACAGGGGGCGTACAAAAACTGTTTTTT. This rearrangement joins TRBV2 to TRBJ1-4, with 10 bases lining up with TRBD1. The germline V gene encodes CDR1 SNHLY and CDR2 FYNNEI. V dropped 6 bases and J dropped 9; count of bases not matched to a gene: 10. The CDR3 loop spans 15 amino acids.

The V and J genes are TRBV5-1 and TRBJ1-2, with D perhaps TRBD1 (6 bases). With 3 bases removed from V and 4 bases from J, the gap between germline ends came to 28 bases. The CDR3 contains 19 residues. Looked up from germline, CDR1 is SGHRS and CDR2 is YFSETQ. The CDR3 DNA sequence: TGCGCCAGCAGCTGCCGGGGGGGCCCGACCCCGATCACGCCCTATGGCTACACCTTC. Protein sequence: CASSCRGGPTPITPYGYTF.

J is TRBJ2-1 and V is TRBV5-4; either TRBD1 or TRBD2 may supply D (5 bases each). The germline CDR1 and CDR2 sequences are SGHNT and YYREEE (reference sequence). V lost 4 bases and J 0 bases, leaving 11 bases between the germline ends. The CDR3 sequence is 15 residues long. The chain's CDR3 is CASSPGRSSYNEQFF. DNA of the CDR3: TGTGCCAGCAGCCCGGGACGGAGCTCCTACAATGAGCAGTTCTTC.

The chain links TRBV11-1 to TRBJ2-5; 10 bases fit TRBD2. The CDR3 totals 17 residues. Per germline, CDR1 SGHAT and CDR2 FQDESV (reference sequence). The trim removed 4 bases at V and 3 bases at J, leaving 11 bases unmatched. Written as DNA, the CDR3 is TGTGCCAGCAGCTCCCCGACCGGACTAGCGGAAAAAGAGACCCAGTACTTC. Translated, it gives CASSSPTGLAEKETQYF.

The chain joins TRBV28 to TRBJ1-5; the D gene is possibly TRBD1 (5 bases). With 7 bases removed from V and 1 base from J, the gap between germline ends came to 14 bases. The CDR3 extends over 15 amino acids. Germline CDR1 MDHEN, CDR2 SYDVKM. DNA of the CDR3: TGTGCCAGCACCTTCAGTGGGGGAAGCAATCAGCCCCAGCATTTT. The encoded protein is CASTFSGGSNQPQHF.

This chain connects TRBV29-1 to TRBJ2-7; 8 positions agree with TRBD2. Germline CDR1 reads SQVTM; CDR2 reads ANQGSEA. The CDR3 sequence is 13 residues long. CDR3 amino acids: CSENGRAMDEQYF. The CDR3 DNA sequence: TGCAGTGAAAACGGGAGGGCCATGGACGAGCAGTACTTC.